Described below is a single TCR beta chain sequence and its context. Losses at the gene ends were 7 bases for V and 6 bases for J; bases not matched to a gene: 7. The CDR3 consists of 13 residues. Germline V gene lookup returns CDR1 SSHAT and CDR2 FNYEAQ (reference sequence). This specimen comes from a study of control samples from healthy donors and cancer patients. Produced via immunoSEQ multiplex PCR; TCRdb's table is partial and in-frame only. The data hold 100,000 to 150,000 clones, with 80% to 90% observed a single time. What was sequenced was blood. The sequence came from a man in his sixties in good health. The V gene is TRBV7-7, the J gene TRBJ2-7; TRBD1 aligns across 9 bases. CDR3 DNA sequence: TGTGCCAGCACCCCAGGACAGGGGACCGAGCAGTACTTC. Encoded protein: CASTPGQGTEQYF.